The 25 T cell receptor beta chains presented below share a single source sample, sequenced in a study of CD8+CD57+ T cells in acquired aplastic anemia (dated by TCRdb to 2017 to 2018). Flow cytometry had shown CD8+CD57+ cell expansion in the patients selected for sequencing. The listed sequencing device is Illumina HiSeq 2000. Genomic DNA was used as template for profiling of TCR beta VDJ combinations and CDR3 sequences. TCRdb redid the processing of the public reads, applying fastp at Q25 and MiXCR, and retained in-frame beta chains. Each entry merges the rows of one CDR3 protein and shows their most common DNA and genes. Counted in this sample were 150,000 to 200,000 distinct CDR3 sequences; around 48% of them appeared once. Of the sample, roughly 1.2% is held by the ten largest clones. Sequenced input: sorted CD4+, CD8+, or CD8+CD57+ T cells (not recorded which) from PBMCs. Receptors originate from a human donor with aplastic anemia.

Remarks on this clonotype: Germline is not matched at one junction end, which may reflect a read error. The chain uses TRBV7-9 and TRBJ1-2; D call uncertain. The CDR3 is made up of 15 amino acids. Germline-derived CDR1 and CDR2 are SEHNR and FQNEAQ (reference sequence). The CDR3 is CASNLGGARSYGYTF. The CDR3 DNA is TGTGCCAGCAACTTAGGAGGCGCCAGATCCTATGGCTACACCTTC. Variable domain in full (rest from reference TRBV7-9 and TRBJ1-2): DTGVSQNPRHKITKRGQNVTFRCDPISEHNRLYWYRQTLGQGPEFLTYFQNEAQLEKSRLLSDRFSAERPKGSFSTLEIQRTEQGDSAMYLCASNLGGARSYGYTFGSGTRLTVV.

This clonotype came up a few times. This may come from a read error, since a much larger clone is one base off. J is TRBJ1-3 and V is TRBV25-1, with D maybe TRBD1 (5 bases). Deletions cut 6 bases from V and 0 bases from J, with 9 bases between. The CDR3 is 14 amino acids. Germline V gene data show CDR1 as MGHDK and CDR2 as SYGVNS. CDR3 DNA: TGTGCCAGCAGCCGGGGGGTCTCTGGAAACACCATATATTTT. This translates into CASSRGVSGNTIYF.

This clonotype was observed at least ten times. The genes are TRBV7-3 and TRBJ2-7; 10 nucleotides match TRBD1. This CDR3 is 16 amino acids long. V shed 4 bases, J shed 2 bases, and the junction held 8 bases outside the gene matches. Germline CDR1 and CDR2: SGHTA and FQGTGA. As DNA, the CDR3 is TGTGCCAGCAGCTCCTTTCCTGGGACAGGGGCCTACGAGCAGTACTTC. Translating it yields CASSSFPGTGAYEQYF.

The J gene is TRBJ1-1, the V gene TRBV14; no definite D call. The CDR3 loop spans 12 amino acids. CDR1 and CDR2 from the germline V gene are SGHDN and FVKESK. The V end lost 4 bases, the J end lost 1 base, and 4 bases lay between the germline ends. The CDR3 sequence is CASSRSNTEAFF. CDR3 nucleotide sequence: TGTGCCAGCAGCCGTTCGAACACTGAAGCTTTCTTT.

A few counts support this clonotype. One base away lies a much larger clone, so this may be a sequencing read error. The chain joins TRBV6-1 to TRBJ2-7, with a tentative D call TRBD1 (6 bases). The CDR3 has 14 amino acids. Germline loops: CDR1 MNHNS, CDR2 SASEGT. The CDR3 region is CASTAGTSSYERYF. For the CDR3, the DNA is TGTGCCAGCACAGCCGGGACAAGCTCCTACGAGCGGTACTTC.

This clonotype was recorded at least ten times. The CDR3 nucleotides read TGTGCCAGCAAACCCATCTGGGAGGGGTTAACCTACGAGCAGTACTTC. This translates into CASKPIWEGLTYEQYF. The J gene is TRBJ2-7, the V gene TRBV6-1; TRBD2 aligns across 7 bases. V lost 7 bases to trimming and J lost 2 bases; unmatched junction nucleotides: 14. The length of the CDR3 is 16 residues. Per germline, CDR1 MNHNS and CDR2 SASEGT.

This clonotype came up a few times. J is TRBJ2-1 and V is TRBV4-2; 14 positions match TRBD2. J lost 8 bases, V lost 5 bases, and 8 bases had no gene match. This CDR3 has 16 amino acids. CDR1 is LGHNA, CDR2 YNFKEQ, per germline. In DNA, the CDR3 is TGTGCCAGCAGCGCCTTGACTAGCGGGGGGGCCCATGAGCAGTTCTTC. It translates to CASSALTSGGAHEQFF.

The chain recombines TRBV29-1 with TRBJ2-2, with TRBD1 matching over 8 bases. Germline V gene sequence: CDR1 SQVTM, CDR2 ANQGSEA. Trimming at V came to 5 bases and at J to 7 bases, leaving 6 bases not matched to a gene. The length of the CDR3 is 13 residues. The CDR3 DNA reads as TGCAGCGTTCAATCGACAGGGGACGGGGAGCTGTTTTTT. Protein: CSVQSTGDGELFF.

CDR3: CASSPRGGPFAAPLHF. The CDR3 DNA follows: TGTGCCAGCAGCCCTCGAGGAGGCCCCTTTGCGGCACCCCTCCACTTT. The V and J genes are TRBV7-3 and TRBJ1-6; D is uncertain. Deletions cut 5 bases from V and 11 bases from J, with 22 bases between. CDR1 and CDR2 (germline): SGHTA, FQGTGA. The CDR3 totals 16 residues. The whole variable domain, remainder taken from reference TRBV7-3 and TRBJ1-6, is GAGVSQTPSNKVTEKGKYVELRCDPISGHTALYWYRQSLGQGPEFLIYFQGTGAADDSGLPNDRFFAVRPEGSVSTLKIQRTERGDSAVYLCASSPRGGPFAAPLHFGNGTRLTVT.

This rearrangement joins TRBV5-1 to TRBJ2-1, with 9 bases aligning to TRBD2. V lost 3 bases, J lost 3 bases, and 13 bases stayed unmatched. This CDR3 has 18 residues. Germline V lookup: CDR1 SGHRS, CDR2 YFSETQ. The CDR3 reads CASSWGLLSGGIYNEQFF. CDR3 sequence (DNA): TGCGCCAGCAGCTGGGGACTACTTAGCGGGGGCATCTACAATGAGCAGTTCTTC.

This sequence joins TRBV4-3 and TRBJ2-3; 15 bases are a match to TRBD2. This CDR3 has 16 residues. V lost 4 bases and J lost 6; bases outside the gene matches: 5. Per germline, CDR1 LGHNA and CDR2 YSLEER. The CDR3, as DNA: TGCGCCAGCAGCCCGGGACTAGCGGGAGGTCGCGATACGCAGTATTTT. It specifies CASSPGLAGGRDTQYF.

On this clonotype: Its ends do not fully match the called genes, so a read error is possible. The rearrangement uses TRBV10-3 and TRBJ1-2; 9 bases line up with TRBD1. Germline V CDR1 and CDR2: ENHRY, SYGVKD. This CDR3 contains 16 residues. CDR3 region: CASSYSGQGRTYGYTF. CDR3 nucleotide sequence: TGTGCCAGCAGTTATTCCGGACAGGGGCGTACCTATGGCTACACCTTC.

The CDR3 region is CASSYGQPFEAFF. CDR3 DNA sequence: TGTGCCAGCAGCTACGGACAGCCCTTTGAAGCTTTCTTT. The chain uses TRBV7-2 and TRBJ1-1; tentative D call: TRBD1 (6 bases). Germline CDR1 and CDR2: SGHTA and FQGNSA. V lost 4 bases and J 7 bases, leaving 13 bases between the germline ends. This CDR3 is 13 amino acids long.

Turning to this clonotype: A much larger clonotype is one base distant, so this may be a read error. This sequence joins TRBV6-1 and TRBJ2-5; 13 bases are shared with TRBD2. The CDR3 loop spans 16 amino acids. Germline V gene sequence: CDR1 MNHNS, CDR2 SASEGT. V shed 7 bases and J 2 bases; nucleotides not matched to a gene: 7. CDR3 nucleotides: TGTGCCAGCAAACTAACTAGCGGGGGGGATCAAGAGACCCAGTACTTC. It specifies CASKLTSGGDQETQYF.

The table lists this clonotype with a few counts. The V gene is TRBV12-3 or TRBV12-4, the J gene TRBJ2-1; D is uncertain. The V and J ends lost 6 bases and 2 bases respectively, with 23 bases between them. There are 18 residues in the CDR3. The CDR3 DNA sequence: TGTGCCAGCAGCCCCCTCCCTGTGGGAAATAACCCCTACAATGAGCAGTTCTTC. This sequence encodes CASSPLPVGNNPYNEQFF.

Comment on this clonotype: With a much larger clone just one base away, this may be a read error. The rearrangement links TRBV5-3 to TRBJ1-2; D unresolved. TRBV5-3 is classed as an ORF, of uncertain function. Trimming pared 10 bases from V and 3 bases from J, leaving 22 bases between. The CDR3 has 15 amino acids. DNA of the CDR3: TGTGCCCCCTCGGGGAAGGGAGGGTTAGACTATGGCTACACCTTC. Translating gives CAPSGKGGLDYGYTF.

This clonotype appeared many times. The chain is built from TRBV12-3 or TRBV12-4 and TRBJ2-2; 7 bases fit TRBD2. Trimming cost V 7 bases and J 2 bases; bases outside gene matches: 4. The CDR3 contains 14 residues. CDR3 region: CASIPGLNTGELFF. The DNA for the CDR3 is TGTGCCAGCATTCCGGGACTAAACACCGGGGAGCTGTTTTTT.

Ten or more counts support this clonotype. The V gene is TRBV5-1, the J gene TRBJ2-7, with 9 bases aligning to TRBD1. Germline V lookup: CDR1 SGHRS, CDR2 YFSETQ. The CDR3 covers 14 residues. The V gene end was trimmed by 4 bases and the J gene end by 2 bases; junction bases not matched to a gene: 4. CDR3 sequence (DNA): TGCGCCAGCAGCCGGGGACAGGGTCCCTACGAGCAGTACTTC. Amino acids: CASSRGQGPYEQYF.

This clonotype has at least ten counts. The J gene is TRBJ1-2, the V gene TRBV6-1, with D possibly TRBD1 on 6 matching bases. V was cut by 6 bases and J by 2 bases, with 10 bases left in between. Germline V CDR1 and CDR2: MNHNS, SASEGT. The CDR3 totals 13 residues. DNA for the CDR3: TGTGCCAGCAGCAACAGGGCAAACTATGGCTACACCTTC. Its translation is CASSNRANYGYTF.

This clonotype turned up a few times. The chain combines TRBV10-3 with TRBJ2-5; D is unclear. Trimming took off 4 bases at V and 3 bases at J, with 9 bases between the two ends. The CDR3 runs to 13 residues. Germline assignment: CDR1 ENHRY and CDR2 SYGVKD. The DNA for the CDR3 is TGTGCCATCAGTGGTCGACTTGAAGAGACCCAGTACTTC. It translates to CAISGRLEETQYF.

As to this clonotype: One end of the junction varies from germline; a read error may be responsible. The chain couples TRBV7-9 to TRBJ1-1; D is uncertain. The germline V gene encodes CDR1 SEHNR and CDR2 FQNEAQ (reference sequence). The CDR3 spans 13 residues. The CDR3 loop reads CASSFRWNTEAFF. CDR3 coding DNA: TGTGCCAGCAGCTTTCGTTGGAACACCGAAGCTTTCTTT.

Concerning this clonotype: Germline and junction disagree at one end, which may indicate a read error. CDR3: CASSLTGSYNEQFF. CDR3 DNA sequence: TGTGCCAGCAGCTTGACCGGCTCCTATAATGAGCAATTCTTC. The V call is TRBV7-8, the J call TRBJ2-1, with D uncertain. Germline CDR1 is SGHVS and CDR2 is FQNEAQ. The CDR3 has 14 amino acids.

This CDR3 reads CARESMGSGANVLTF. CDR3 nucleotides: TGTGCCAGAGAAAGCATGGGCTCTGGGGCCAACGTCCTGACTTTC. This chain links TRBV2 with TRBJ2-6; D uncertain. This CDR3 is 15 amino acids long. V was trimmed by 9 bases and J by 0 bases, leaving 12 bases between them. CDR1 is SNHLY and CDR2 is FYNNEI in the germline V gene.

This chain links TRBV15 with TRBJ2-1; D is ambiguous. The V gene's germline CDR1 is LNHNV and CDR2 YYDKDF (reference sequence). The CDR3 sequence is 13 residues long. V gave up 5 bases and J gave up 7 bases, with 12 bases separating them. CDR3 nucleotide sequence: TGTGCCACCAGCCTGAACGTCAAGAATGAGCAGTTCTTC. Its translation: CATSLNVKNEQFF.

The chain couples TRBV18 to TRBJ2-2; no clear D gene. This CDR3 is built from 11 residues. The germline V gene has CDR1 KGHSH and CDR2 LQKENI. Trimming pared 5 bases from V and 9 bases from J, leaving 7 bases between. The CDR3, as DNA: TGTGCCAGCTCAAGTGACAGGGAGCTGTTTTTT. Amino acid sequence: CASSSDRELFF.